This TCR beta chain was sequenced in a study of T cell responses to AZD1222 COVID-19 vaccine. Study details: Second doses at about 4 or about 12 weeks were pooled. Findings of the study overall: Among AZD1222 vaccinees, only five or six were seropositive at baseline. Vaccine-related CD4 TCRs covered spike, predominating at 160-218 and 743-854.

Sequenced by immunoSEQ multiplex PCR; TCRdb stores in-frame clones only, minus some. This repertoire shows over 110,000 clones, 92% found once; its top ten account for 2.5% to 4%. Germline V gene lookup returns CDR1 MNHEY and CDR2 SVGEGT. Trimming shortened V by 4 bases and J by 0 bases, and 9 bases separated the two germline ends. This CDR3 comprises 14 residues. With respect to this clone: Its antigen is unknown.

The specimen comprised peripheral blood, sampled on day 0 of AZD1222 vaccination. The receptor was derived from an adult in good health. The chain employs TRBV6-2 or TRBV6-3 and TRBJ1-1; D not certain. The CDR3 nucleotides read TGTGCCAGCAGTTGGGTATACATGAACACTGAAGCTTTCTTT. Protein: CASSWVYMNTEAFF.